This T cell receptor (beta chain) appears in the sequencing data of a study of T and B cells in COVID-19 patients. J gave up 7 bases and V 3 bases, and 3 bases lay outside the gene matches. CDR3 size: 14 residues. Germline loops: CDR1 KGHSH, CDR2 LQKENI. Comment on this clonotype: Its cognate antigen is unknown.

Blood genomic DNA input for TRB amplification was about 240-500 ng. BIOMED2 TRB-A/B primer pools were used in multiplex TRB PCR. TCRdb passed the multiplex PCR reads through MiXCR, listing each CDR3 protein once. The sample shows thousands of distinct CDR3 sequences, more than 20% of them seen only once. Overall study results and limits: Sorted SARS-CoV-2-responsive or tetramer+ T cells and CD4+, regulatory and CD8+ subsets were not yet sequenced.

Sequences were obtained from blood. This rearrangement joins TRBV18 to TRBJ1-1; 12 nucleotides agree with TRBD1. This clonotype originated in a human donor who had recovered from COVID-19. The CDR3 spells CASSPGTGGYEAFF. The CDR3 nucleotides are TGTGCCAGCTCACCCGGGACAGGGGGCTATGAAGCTTTCTTT.